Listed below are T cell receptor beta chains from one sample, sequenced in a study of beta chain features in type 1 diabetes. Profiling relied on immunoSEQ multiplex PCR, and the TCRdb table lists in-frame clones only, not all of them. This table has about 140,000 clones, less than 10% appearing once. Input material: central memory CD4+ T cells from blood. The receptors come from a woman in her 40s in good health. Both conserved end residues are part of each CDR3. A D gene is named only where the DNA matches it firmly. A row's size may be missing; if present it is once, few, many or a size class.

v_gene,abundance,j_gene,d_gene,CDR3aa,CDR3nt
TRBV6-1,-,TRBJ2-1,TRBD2,CASSESLAGVNEQFF,TGTGCCAGCAGTGAATCACTAGCGGGGGTTAATGAGCAGTTCTTC
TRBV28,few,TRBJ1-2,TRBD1,CASSLIPTGGDGYTF,TGTGCCAGCAGTTTAATCCCGACAGGGGGCGATGGCTACACCTTC
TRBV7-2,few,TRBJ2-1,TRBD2,CASSVRRGGQYNEQFF,TGTGCCAGCAGCGTTCGGCGCGGGGGGCAGTACAATGAGCAGTTCTTC
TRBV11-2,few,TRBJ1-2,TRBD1,CASSPGTGQNYGYTF,TGTGCCAGCAGCCCGGGGACAGGGCAAAACTATGGCTACACCTTC
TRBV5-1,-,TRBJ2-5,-,CASSRQGTMGETQYF,TGCGCCAGCAGCAGGCAGGGGACCATGGGGGAGACCCAGTACTTC
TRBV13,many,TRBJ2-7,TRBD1,CASSTGQGIPYEQYF,TGTGCCAGCAGCACAGGACAGGGAATCCCCTACGAGCAGTACTTC
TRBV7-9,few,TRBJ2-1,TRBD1,CASSLPSGTGINEQFF,TGTGCCAGCAGCTTACCTTCCGGGACAGGGATCAATGAGCAGTTCTTC
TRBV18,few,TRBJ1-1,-,CASSPIFPRPATEAFF,TGTGCCAGCTCACCAATATTTCCCAGGCCAGCCACTGAAGCTTTCTTT
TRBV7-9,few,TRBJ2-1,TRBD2,CASPPGTRSNEQFF,TGTGCCAGCCCACCCGGGACTAGGTCGAATGAGCAGTTCTTC
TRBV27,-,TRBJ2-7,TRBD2,CASSFFSGGDEQYF,TGTGCCAGCAGTTTCTTTAGCGGGGGCGACGAGCAGTACTTC
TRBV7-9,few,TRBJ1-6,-,CASSLGAGAGDNSPLHF,TGTGCCAGCAGCTTAGGGGCGGGGGCTGGGGACAATTCACCCCTCCACTTT
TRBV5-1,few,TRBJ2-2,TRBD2,CATSGLAGHNTGELFF,TGCGCCACCTCGGGACTAGCGGGACATAACACCGGGGAGCTGTTTTTT
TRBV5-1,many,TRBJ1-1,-,CASSFRGEAFF,TGCGCCAGCAGCTTCAGGGGAGAAGCTTTCTTT
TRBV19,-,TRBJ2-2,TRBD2,CASRGLAAGELFF,TGTGCCAGTAGGGGACTAGCGGCCGGGGAGCTGTTTTTT
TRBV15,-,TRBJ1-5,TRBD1,CATSDRAIGSNQPQHF,TGTGCCACCAGCGACAGGGCAATTGGTAGCAATCAGCCCCAGCATTTT
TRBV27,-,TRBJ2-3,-,CASSSLSFSRDTQYF,TGTGCCAGCAGTTCGCTGTCCTTCTCGAGGGATACGCAGTATTTT
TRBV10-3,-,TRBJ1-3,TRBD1,CAITDPGQGWTGNTIYF,TGTGCCATCACCGATCCGGGACAGGGATGGACTGGAAACACCATATATTTT
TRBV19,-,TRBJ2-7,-,CASSRDRFYEQYF,TGTGCCAGTAGTCGCGACAGGTTCTACGAGCAGTACTTC
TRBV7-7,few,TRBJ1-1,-,CASSKPGGNTEAFF,TGTGCCAGCAGCAAACCGGGGGGGAACACTGAAGCTTTCTTT
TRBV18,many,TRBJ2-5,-,CASSPGAQETQYF,TGTGCCAGCTCACCAGGGGCACAAGAGACCCAGTACTTC
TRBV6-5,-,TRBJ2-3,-,CASSPGLRTDTQYF,TGTGCCAGCAGTCCCGGACTTCGTACAGATACGCAGTATTTT
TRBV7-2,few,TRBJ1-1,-,CASSLGPQGFPSNTEAFF,TGTGCCAGCAGCTTAGGGCCCCAGGGATTTCCCTCGAACACTGAAGCTTTCTTT
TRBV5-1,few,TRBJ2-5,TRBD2,CASSLSGGMYQETQYF,TGCGCCAGCAGCTTGAGCGGGGGGATGTACCAAGAGACCCAGTACTTC
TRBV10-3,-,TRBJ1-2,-,CAISESEGGGYTF,TGTGCCATCAGTGAGTCGGAGGGAGGTGGCTACACCTTC
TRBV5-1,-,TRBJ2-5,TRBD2,CASSLAGGRLRTQYF,TGCGCCAGCAGCTTAGCGGGGGGGCGTCTGAGGACCCAGTACTTC
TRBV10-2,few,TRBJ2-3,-,CASSEYPRQSYTDTQYF,TGCGCCAGCAGTGAGTATCCGAGGCAGTCTTACACAGATACGCAGTATTTT
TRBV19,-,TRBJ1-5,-,CASSVGQVYQPQHF,TGTGCCAGTAGTGTGGGACAAGTCTATCAGCCCCAGCATTTT
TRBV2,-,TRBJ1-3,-,CALSESSGNTIYF,TGTGCCCTATCCGAGAGCTCTGGAAACACCATATATTTT
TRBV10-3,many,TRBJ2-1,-,CATSGQDEQFF,TGTGCCACCTCCGGCCAGGATGAGCAGTTCTTC
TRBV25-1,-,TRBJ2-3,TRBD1,CASSEGTGIFTDTQYF,TGTGCCAGCAGTGAAGGGACAGGGATATTTACAGATACGCAGTATTTT
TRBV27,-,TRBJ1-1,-,CASSINREIKGAEAFF,TGTGCCAGCAGTATCAACAGGGAGATAAAGGGGGCTGAAGCTTTCTTT
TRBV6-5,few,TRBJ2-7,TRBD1,CASSGTGFDVYEQYF,TGTGCCAGCAGTGGGACAGGGTTCGATGTCTACGAGCAGTACTTC
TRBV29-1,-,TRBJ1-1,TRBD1,CSGGDRANTEAFF,TGCAGCGGCGGGGACAGGGCGAACACTGAAGCTTTCTTT
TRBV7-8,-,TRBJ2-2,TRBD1,CASSRADRGSGELFF,TGTGCCAGCAGCCGTGCGGACAGGGGATCCGGGGAGCTGTTTTTT
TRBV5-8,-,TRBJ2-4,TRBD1,CASSLEGQGRNIQYF,TGTGCCAGCAGCTTGGAGGGACAGGGAAGGAACATTCAGTACTTC
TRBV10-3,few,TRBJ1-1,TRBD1,CAISEGDRGKTEAFF,TGTGCCATCAGTGAAGGGGACAGGGGGAAGACTGAAGCTTTCTTT
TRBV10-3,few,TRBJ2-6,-,CAAGRGSGANVLTF,TGTGCCGCTGGGCGGGGATCCGGGGCCAACGTCCTGACTTTC
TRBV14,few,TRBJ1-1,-,CASSLSMNTEAFF,TGTGCCAGCAGCCTTAGTATGAACACTGAAGCTTTCTTT
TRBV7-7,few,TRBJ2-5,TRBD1,CASSLGTTGGAEETQYF,TGTGCTAGCAGCCTCGGCACAACAGGGGGCGCGGAGGAGACCCAGTACTTC
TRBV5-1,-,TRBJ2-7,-,CASRTLPTYEQYF,TGCGCCAGCAGGACACTTCCGACCTACGAGCAGTACTTC
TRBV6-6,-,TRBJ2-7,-,CASKARGYEQYF,TGTGCCAGCAAGGCCCGGGGCTACGAGCAGTACTTC
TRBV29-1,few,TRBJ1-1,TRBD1,CSVQGSTGRDTEAFF,TGCAGCGTTCAGGGATCGACAGGGAGAGACACTGAAGCTTTCTTT
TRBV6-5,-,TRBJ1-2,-,CASSSGVLYGYTF,TGTGCCAGCAGTTCTGGTGTACTCTATGGCTACACCTTC
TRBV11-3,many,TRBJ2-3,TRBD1,CASSDGQGTDTQYF,TGTGCCAGCAGCGACGGACAGGGCACAGATACGCAGTATTTT
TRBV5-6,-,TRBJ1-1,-,CASSFTGRAEAFF,TGTGCCAGCAGCTTTACAGGGAGGGCTGAAGCTTTCTTT
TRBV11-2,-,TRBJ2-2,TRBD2,CASRPAGGSTGELFF,TGTGCCAGCCGGCCCGCGGGGGGCAGCACCGGGGAGCTGTTTTTT
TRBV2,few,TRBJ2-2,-,CASTRIITGELFF,TGTGCCAGCACGCGCATTATAACCGGGGAGCTGTTTTTT
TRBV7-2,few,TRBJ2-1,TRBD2,CASSLRGRGGQNEQFF,TGTGCCAGCAGCTTAAGGGGGCGGGGGGGCCAAAATGAGCAGTTCTTC
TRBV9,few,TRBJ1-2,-,CASSRGGGYGYTF,TGTGCCAGCAGTCGAGGGGGGGGCTATGGCTACACCTTC
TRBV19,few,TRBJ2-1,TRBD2,CASRGTSGYYNEQFF,TGTGCCAGTAGAGGGACTAGCGGATACTACAATGAGCAGTTCTTC
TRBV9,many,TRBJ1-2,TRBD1,CASSEGQTNYGYTF,TGTGCCAGCAGTGAGGGACAGACTAACTATGGCTACACCTTC
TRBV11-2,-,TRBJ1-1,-,CASSLDQGGRTTEAFF,TGTGCCAGCAGCTTAGATCAGGGAGGAAGGACCACTGAAGCTTTCTTT
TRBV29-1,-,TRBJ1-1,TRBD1,CSVEGLAIMGQFF,TGCAGCGTTGAAGGTTTGGCCATAATGGGACAGTTCTTT
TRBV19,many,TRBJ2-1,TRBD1,CASSPRQGKGNEQFF,TGTGCCAGTAGTCCAAGACAGGGAAAGGGCAATGAGCAGTTCTTC
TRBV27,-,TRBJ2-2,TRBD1,CASSPGQGYTGELFF,TGTGCCAGCAGTCCCGGACAGGGATACACCGGGGAGCTGTTTTTT